The rows below give T cell receptor beta chains drawn from one sample of a study of cytomegalovirus exposure and HLA in healthy donors. Repertoires were generated with immunoSEQ multiplex PCR, while TCRdb's copy carries only in-frame clones and drops some. This repertoire shows over 80,000 clones, roughly four fifths found once; its top ten account for about 3.7%. The sample consisted of PBMCs. The receptors here all came from a man between 25 and 39 years old in good health and CMV-seropositive. CDR3s include the opening cysteine and the closing phenylalanine or tryptophan. A D gene is named only where the DNA matches it firmly. The listing skips clone size in some rows; elsewhere it reads once, few, many or a size class.

CDR3 DNA: TGCGCCAGCAGCTTGGAGGGGGCCACAGATACGCAGTATTTT; CDR3 protein: CASSLEGATDTQYF; J gene: TRBJ2-3; V gene: TRBV5-1; clone size: NA; D gene: TRBD1
CDR3 DNA: TGTGCCAGCAGTTTTTTCCTACGGACTAGCGGGAGTTCTGGTGAGCAGTTCTTC; CDR3 protein: CASSFFLRTSGSSGEQFF; J gene: TRBJ2-1; V gene: TRBV2; clone size: NA; D gene: TRBD2
CDR3 DNA: TGTGCCAGCAGCCAACCTGAAGGGACTAGCAGTTACAATGAGCAGTTCTTC; CDR3 protein: CASSQPEGTSSYNEQFF; J gene: TRBJ2-1; V gene: TRBV4-2; clone size: once; D gene: TRBD2
CDR3 DNA: TGTGCCAGCAGCTTGGGTAAATCTGGGGCCAACGTCCTGACTTTC; CDR3 protein: CASSLGKSGANVLTF; J gene: TRBJ2-6; V gene: TRBV5-6; clone size: NA; D gene: NA
CDR3 DNA: TGTGCCAGCAGCTTAGAGTCGACTAGCGGGTATTACGAGCAGTACTTC; CDR3 protein: CASSLESTSGYYEQYF; J gene: TRBJ2-7; V gene: TRBV7-2; clone size: once; D gene: TRBD2
CDR3 DNA: TGCGCCAGCAGCTTGGGGGGCTTCTACTTGAACACCGGGGAGCTGTTTTTT; CDR3 protein: CASSLGGFYLNTGELFF; J gene: TRBJ2-2; V gene: TRBV5-1; clone size: NA; D gene: NA
CDR3 DNA: TGTGCCAGCAGTTCCCAGGTGGATAGCAATCAGCCCCAGCATTTT; CDR3 protein: CASSSQVDSNQPQHF; J gene: TRBJ1-5; V gene: TRBV28; clone size: NA; D gene: NA
CDR3 DNA: TGTGCCAGTAGTCCGGGGACATTTAGCAATCAGCCCCAGCATTTT; CDR3 protein: CASSPGTFSNQPQHF; J gene: TRBJ1-5; V gene: TRBV19; clone size: NA; D gene: NA
CDR3 DNA: TGTGCCAGCAGTTCGCCGGGTGCGAACACCGGGGAGCTGTTTTTT; CDR3 protein: CASSSPGANTGELFF; J gene: TRBJ2-2; V gene: TRBV27; clone size: NA; D gene: NA
CDR3 DNA: TGTGCCAGCAGTTGGGGGGGGAATCAGCCCCAGCATTTT; CDR3 protein: CASSWGGNQPQHF; J gene: TRBJ1-5; V gene: TRBV27; clone size: once; D gene: NA
CDR3 DNA: TGTGCCAGCAGCTTGGTAGCGGGAGGGCCGGACGAGCAGTACTTC; CDR3 protein: CASSLVAGGPDEQYF; J gene: TRBJ2-7; V gene: TRBV13; clone size: NA; D gene: TRBD2
CDR3 DNA: TGTGCCAGCAGGGGACAGACTTTCGCTGAAGCTTTCTTT; CDR3 protein: CASRGQTFAEAFF; J gene: TRBJ1-1; V gene: TRBV6-6; clone size: few; D gene: TRBD1
CDR3 DNA: TGTGCCATCAGTGAGGGTAGGAACAGAGCCTCCTACGAGCAGTACTTC; CDR3 protein: CAISEGRNRASYEQYF; J gene: TRBJ2-7; V gene: TRBV10-3; clone size: NA; D gene: NA